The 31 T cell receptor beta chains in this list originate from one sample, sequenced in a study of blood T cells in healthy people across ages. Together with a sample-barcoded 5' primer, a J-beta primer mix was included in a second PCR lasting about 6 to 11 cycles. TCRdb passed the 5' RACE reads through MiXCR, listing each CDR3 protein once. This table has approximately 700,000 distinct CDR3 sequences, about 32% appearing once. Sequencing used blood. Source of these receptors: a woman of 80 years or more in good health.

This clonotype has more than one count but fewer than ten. The chain's CDR3 is CAISANREEAFF. CDR3 nucleotide sequence: TGTGCCATCAGTGCCAACAGGGAGGAAGCTTTCTTT. This chain joins TRBV10-3 and TRBJ1-1; weak D call: TRBD1 (6 bases). CDR1 ENHRY and CDR2 SYGVKD come from the germline V gene. The CDR3 spans 12 residues. Between the trimmed V and J ends, which lost 4 bases and 8 bases, there was a span of 11 bases.

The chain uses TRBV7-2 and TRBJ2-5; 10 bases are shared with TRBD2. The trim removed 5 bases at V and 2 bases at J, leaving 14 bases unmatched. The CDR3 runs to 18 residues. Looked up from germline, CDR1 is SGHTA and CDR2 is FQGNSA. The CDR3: CASSPRSSGGLLQETQYF. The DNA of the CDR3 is TGTGCCAGCAGCCCCCGGTCTAGCGGGGGTCTTCTACAAGAGACCCAGTACTTC.

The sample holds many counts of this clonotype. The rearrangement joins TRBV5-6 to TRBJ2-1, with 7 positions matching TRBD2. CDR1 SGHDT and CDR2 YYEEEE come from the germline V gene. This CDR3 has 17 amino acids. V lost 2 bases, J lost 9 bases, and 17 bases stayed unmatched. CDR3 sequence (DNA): TGTGCCAGCAGCTTCTCTCGACTAGCCGCTGCTCTCGCTGAGCAGTTCTTC. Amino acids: CASSFSRLAAALAEQFF.

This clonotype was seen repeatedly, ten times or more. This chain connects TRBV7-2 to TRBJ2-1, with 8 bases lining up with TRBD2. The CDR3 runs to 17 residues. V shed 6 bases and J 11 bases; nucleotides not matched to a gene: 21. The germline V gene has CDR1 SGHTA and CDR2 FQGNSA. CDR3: CASSPALNPGLGIKQFF. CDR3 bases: TGTGCCAGCAGTCCAGCCTTGAATCCGGGACTAGGTATTAAGCAGTTCTTC.

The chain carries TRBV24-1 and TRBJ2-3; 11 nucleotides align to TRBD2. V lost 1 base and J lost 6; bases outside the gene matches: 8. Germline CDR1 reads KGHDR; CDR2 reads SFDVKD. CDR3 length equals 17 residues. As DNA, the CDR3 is TGTGCCACCAGTGATTTAACTAGCGGGGGCCAGGGGGATACGCAGTATTTT. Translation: CATSDLTSGGQGDTQYF.

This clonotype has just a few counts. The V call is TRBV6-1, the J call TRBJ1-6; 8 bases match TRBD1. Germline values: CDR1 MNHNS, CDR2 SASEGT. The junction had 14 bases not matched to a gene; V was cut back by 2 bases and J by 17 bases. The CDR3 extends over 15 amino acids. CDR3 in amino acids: CASSELGTGGSFVHF. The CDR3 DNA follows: TGTGCCAGCAGTGAACTGGGGACAGGTGGTTCTTTCGTCCACTTT.

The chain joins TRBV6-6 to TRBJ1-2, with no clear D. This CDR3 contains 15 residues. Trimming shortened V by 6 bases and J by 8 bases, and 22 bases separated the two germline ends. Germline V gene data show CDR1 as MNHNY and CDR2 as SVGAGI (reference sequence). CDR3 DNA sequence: TGTGCCAGCAGCCTAACGAGAGGGCCCCCCGAGGGCTACACCTTC. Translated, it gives CASSLTRGPPEGYTF.

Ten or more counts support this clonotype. The CDR3 region has the DNA TGCGCCAGCAGCTTTGGACTAGCGGGGGGTAACGTGCAGTATTTT. It translates to CASSFGLAGGNVQYF. The genes are TRBV5-1 and TRBJ2-3, with 14 bases lining up with TRBD2. Trimming removed 2 bases from V and 11 bases from J; junction bases left unmatched: 7. This CDR3 has 15 amino acids. CDR1 and CDR2 from the germline V gene are SGHRS and YFSETQ.

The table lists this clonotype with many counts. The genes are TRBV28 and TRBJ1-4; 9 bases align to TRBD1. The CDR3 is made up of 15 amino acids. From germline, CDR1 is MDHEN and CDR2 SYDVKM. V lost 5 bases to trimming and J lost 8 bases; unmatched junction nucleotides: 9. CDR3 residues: CASSLTGGAREKLFF. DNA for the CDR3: TGTGCCAGCAGTCTCACAGGGGGCGCGAGAGAAAAACTGTTTTTT.

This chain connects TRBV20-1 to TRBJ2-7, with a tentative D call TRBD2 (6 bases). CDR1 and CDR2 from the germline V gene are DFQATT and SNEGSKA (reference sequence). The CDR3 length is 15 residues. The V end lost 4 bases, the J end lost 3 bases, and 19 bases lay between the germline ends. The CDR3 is CSATVGAGLIYEQYF. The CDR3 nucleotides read TGCAGTGCTACGGTAGGCGCGGGACTGATCTACGAGCAGTACTTC.

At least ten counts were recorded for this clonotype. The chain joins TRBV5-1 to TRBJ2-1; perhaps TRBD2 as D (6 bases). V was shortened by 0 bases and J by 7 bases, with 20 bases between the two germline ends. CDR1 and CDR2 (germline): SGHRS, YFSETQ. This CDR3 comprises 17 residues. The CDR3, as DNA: TGCGCCAGCAGCTTGGCTGGGGACGGGGGAGCGGGTAATGAGCAGTTCTTC. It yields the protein CASSLAGDGGAGNEQFF.

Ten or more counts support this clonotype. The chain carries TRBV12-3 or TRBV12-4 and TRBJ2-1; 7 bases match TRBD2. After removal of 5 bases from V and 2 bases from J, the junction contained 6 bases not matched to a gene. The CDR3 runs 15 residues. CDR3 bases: TGTGCCAGCAGTCCCACGGGGGGTACCTACAATGAGCAGTTCTTC. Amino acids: CASSPTGGTYNEQFF.

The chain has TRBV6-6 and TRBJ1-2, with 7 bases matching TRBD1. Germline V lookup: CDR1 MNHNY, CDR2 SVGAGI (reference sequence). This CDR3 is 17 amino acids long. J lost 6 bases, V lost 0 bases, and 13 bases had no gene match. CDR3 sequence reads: CASSYSRGSGGKDGYTF. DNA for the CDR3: TGTGCCAGCAGTTACTCTCGGGGGTCAGGGGGAAAGGATGGCTACACCTTC.

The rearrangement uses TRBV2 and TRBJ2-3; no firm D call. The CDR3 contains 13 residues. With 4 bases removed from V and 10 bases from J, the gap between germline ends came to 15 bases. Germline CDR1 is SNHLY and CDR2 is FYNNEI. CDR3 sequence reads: CASSGYVASAQYF. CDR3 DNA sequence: TGTGCCAGCAGTGGGTACGTGGCTTCCGCGCAGTATTTT.

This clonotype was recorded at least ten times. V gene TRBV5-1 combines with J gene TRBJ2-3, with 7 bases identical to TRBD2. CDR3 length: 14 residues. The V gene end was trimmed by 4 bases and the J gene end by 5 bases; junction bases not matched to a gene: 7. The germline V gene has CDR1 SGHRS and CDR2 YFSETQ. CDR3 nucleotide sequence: TGCGCCAGCAGCCTGAGCGGGGTGGGAGATACGCAGTATTTT. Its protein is CASSLSGVGDTQYF.

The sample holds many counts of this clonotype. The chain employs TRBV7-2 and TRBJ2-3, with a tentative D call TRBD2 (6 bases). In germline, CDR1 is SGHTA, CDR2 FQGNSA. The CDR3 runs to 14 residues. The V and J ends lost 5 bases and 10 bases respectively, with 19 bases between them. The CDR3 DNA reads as TGTGCCAGCAGCCGCGGGGCCGGCTTGGGTCCGCAGTATTTT. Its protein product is CASSRGAGLGPQYF.

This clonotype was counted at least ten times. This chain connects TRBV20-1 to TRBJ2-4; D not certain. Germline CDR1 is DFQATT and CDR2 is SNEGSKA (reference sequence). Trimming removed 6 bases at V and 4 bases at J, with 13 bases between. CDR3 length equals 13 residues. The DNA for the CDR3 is TGCAGTGCCCCGGGCTACCCAAAAAACATTCAGTACTTC. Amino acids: CSAPGYPKNIQYF.

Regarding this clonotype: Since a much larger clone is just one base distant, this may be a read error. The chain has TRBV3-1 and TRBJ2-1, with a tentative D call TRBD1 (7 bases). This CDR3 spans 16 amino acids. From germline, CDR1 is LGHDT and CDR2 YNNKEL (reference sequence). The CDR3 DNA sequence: TGTGTCAGCAGCCAAGTCAGGGGGGCCTTAAACAATGAGCAGTTCTTC. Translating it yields CVSSQVRGALNNEQFF.

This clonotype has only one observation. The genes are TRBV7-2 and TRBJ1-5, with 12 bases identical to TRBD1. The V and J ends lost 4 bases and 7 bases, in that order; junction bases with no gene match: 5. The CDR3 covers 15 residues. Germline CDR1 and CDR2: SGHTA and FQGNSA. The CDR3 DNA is TGTGCCAGCAGCTCCGGGACAGGGGGCAGGCAGCCCCAGCATTTT. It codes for CASSSGTGGRQPQHF.

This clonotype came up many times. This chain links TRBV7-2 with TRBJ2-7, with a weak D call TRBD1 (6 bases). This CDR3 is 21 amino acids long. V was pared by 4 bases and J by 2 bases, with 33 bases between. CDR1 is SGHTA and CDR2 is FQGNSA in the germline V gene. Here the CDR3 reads CASSSPDEQGHSTNTAYEQYF. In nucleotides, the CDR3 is TGTGCCAGCAGCTCTCCCGACGAACAGGGCCACTCCACTAATACCGCCTACGAGCAGTACTTC.

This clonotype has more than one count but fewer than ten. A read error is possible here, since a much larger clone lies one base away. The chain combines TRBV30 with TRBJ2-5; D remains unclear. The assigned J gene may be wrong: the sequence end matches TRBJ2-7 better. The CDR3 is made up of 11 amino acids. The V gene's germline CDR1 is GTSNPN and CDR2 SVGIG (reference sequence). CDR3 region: CAWVGRYEQYF. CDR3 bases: TGTGCCTGGGTAGGGCGATACGAGCAGTACTTC.

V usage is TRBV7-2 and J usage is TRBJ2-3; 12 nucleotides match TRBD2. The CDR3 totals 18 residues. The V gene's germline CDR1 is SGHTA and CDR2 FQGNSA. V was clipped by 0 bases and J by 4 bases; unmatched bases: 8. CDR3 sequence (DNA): TGTGCCAGCAGCTTAGCGATCCTAGCGGGAGGGGGGTCAGATACGCAGTATTTT. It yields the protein CASSLAILAGGGSDTQYF.

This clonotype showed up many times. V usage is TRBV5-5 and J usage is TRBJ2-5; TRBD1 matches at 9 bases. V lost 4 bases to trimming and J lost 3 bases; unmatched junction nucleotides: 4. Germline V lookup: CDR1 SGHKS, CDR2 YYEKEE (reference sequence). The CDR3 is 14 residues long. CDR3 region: CASSLWTGEETQYF. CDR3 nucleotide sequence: TGTGCCAGCAGCCTATGGACAGGGGAAGAGACCCAGTACTTC.

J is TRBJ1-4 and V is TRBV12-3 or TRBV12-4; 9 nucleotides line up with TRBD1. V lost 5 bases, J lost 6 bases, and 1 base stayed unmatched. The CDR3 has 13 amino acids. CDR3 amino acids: CASSRTGDEKLFF. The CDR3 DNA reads TGTGCCAGCAGTCGGACAGGGGATGAAAAACTGTTTTTT.

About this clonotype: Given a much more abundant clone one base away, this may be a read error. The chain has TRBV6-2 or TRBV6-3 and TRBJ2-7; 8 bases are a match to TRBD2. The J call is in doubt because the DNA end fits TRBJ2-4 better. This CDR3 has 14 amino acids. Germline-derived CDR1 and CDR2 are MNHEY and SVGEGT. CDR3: CVSSPGGALNIQYF. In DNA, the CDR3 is TGTGTCAGCAGTCCCGGGGGGGCCTTAAACATTCAGTACTTC.

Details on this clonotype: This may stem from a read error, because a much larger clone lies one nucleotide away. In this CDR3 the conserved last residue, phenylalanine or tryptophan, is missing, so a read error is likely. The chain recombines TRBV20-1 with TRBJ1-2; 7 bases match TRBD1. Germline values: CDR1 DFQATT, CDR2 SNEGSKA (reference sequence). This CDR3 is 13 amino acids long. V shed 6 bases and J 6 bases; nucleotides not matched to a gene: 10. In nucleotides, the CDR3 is TGCAGTGCCCCCCTAGGGGGCGACGATGGCTACACCGTC. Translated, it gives CSAPLGGDDGYTV.

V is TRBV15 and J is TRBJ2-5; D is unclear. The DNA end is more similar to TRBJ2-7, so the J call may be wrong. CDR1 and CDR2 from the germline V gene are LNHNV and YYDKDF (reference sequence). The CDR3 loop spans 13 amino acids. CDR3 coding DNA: TGTGCCACCAGCAGAGATAGGGCGCGCGAGCAGTACTTC. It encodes CATSRDRAREQYF.

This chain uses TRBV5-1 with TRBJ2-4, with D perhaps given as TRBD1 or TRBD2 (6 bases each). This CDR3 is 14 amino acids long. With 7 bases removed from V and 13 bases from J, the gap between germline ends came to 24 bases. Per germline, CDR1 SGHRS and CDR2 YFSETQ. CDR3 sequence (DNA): TGCGCCAGCCGGGGGCCTTTAACAGGCAATGAGCAGTACTTC. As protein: CASRGPLTGNEQYF.

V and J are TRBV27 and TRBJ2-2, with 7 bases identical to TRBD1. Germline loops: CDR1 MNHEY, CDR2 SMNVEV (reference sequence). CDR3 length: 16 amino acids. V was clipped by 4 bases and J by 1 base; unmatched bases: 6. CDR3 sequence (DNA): TGTGCCAGCAGTTCGCGACAGGGCCTGAACACCGGGGAGCTGTTTTTT. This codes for CASSSRQGLNTGELFF.

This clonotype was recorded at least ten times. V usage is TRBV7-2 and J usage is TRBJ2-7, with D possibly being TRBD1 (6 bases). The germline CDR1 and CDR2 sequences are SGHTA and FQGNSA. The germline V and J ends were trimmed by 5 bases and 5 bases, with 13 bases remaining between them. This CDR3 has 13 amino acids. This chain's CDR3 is CASSDTGSNEQYF. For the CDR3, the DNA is TGTGCCAGCAGCGACACAGGGTCCAACGAGCAGTACTTC.

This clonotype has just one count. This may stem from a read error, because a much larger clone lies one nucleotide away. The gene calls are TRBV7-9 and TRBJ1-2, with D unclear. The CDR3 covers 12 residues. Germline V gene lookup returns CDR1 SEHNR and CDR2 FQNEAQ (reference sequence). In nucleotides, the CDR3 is TGTGCCGGCAGCTTGAGCAAGAAGGGCTACACCTTC. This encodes CAGSLSKKGYTF.